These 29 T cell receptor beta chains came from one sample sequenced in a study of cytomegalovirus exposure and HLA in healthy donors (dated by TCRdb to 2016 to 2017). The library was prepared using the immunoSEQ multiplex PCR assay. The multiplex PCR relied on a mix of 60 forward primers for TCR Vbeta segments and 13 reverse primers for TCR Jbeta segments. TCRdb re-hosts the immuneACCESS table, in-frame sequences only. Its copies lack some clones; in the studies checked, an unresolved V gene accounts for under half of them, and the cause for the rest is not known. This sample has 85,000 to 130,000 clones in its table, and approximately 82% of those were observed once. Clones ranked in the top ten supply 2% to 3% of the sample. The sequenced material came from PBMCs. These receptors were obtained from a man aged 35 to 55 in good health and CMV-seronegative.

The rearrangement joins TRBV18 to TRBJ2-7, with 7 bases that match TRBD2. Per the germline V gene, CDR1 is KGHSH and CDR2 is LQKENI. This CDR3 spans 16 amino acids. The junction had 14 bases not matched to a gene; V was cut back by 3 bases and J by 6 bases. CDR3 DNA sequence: TGTGCCAGCTCACCCCTAACGGGGGGAACAGGCGGCGAGCAGTACTTC. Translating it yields CASSPLTGGTGGEQYF.

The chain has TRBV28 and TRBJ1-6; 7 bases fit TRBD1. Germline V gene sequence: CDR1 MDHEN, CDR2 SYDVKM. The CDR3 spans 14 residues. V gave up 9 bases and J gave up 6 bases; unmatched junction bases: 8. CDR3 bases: TGTGCCAGTCTCCGGGACAGAATTAATTCACCCCTCCACTTT. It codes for CASLRDRINSPLHF.

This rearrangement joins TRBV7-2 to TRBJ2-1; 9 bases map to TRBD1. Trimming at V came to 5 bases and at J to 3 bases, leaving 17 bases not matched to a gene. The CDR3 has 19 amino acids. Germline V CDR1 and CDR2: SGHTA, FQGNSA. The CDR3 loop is CASSTPGQGYSGNYNEQFF. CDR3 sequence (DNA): TGTGCCAGCAGCACACCGGGACAGGGATATTCGGGGAACTACAATGAGCAGTTCTTC.

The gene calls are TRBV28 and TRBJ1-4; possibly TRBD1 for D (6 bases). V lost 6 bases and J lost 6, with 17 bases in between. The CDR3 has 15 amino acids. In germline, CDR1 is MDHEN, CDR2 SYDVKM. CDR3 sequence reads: CASRLYQGRHEKLFF. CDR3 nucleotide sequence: TGTGCCAGCAGACTCTATCAGGGGCGCCATGAAAAACTGTTTTTT.

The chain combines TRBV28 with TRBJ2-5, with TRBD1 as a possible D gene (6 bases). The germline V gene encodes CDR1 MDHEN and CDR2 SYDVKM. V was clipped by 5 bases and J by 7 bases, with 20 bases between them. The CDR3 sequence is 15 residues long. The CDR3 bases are TGTGCCAGCAGTCACGCAACAGGGACCGTAACGACCCAGTACTTC. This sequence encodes CASSHATGTVTTQYF.

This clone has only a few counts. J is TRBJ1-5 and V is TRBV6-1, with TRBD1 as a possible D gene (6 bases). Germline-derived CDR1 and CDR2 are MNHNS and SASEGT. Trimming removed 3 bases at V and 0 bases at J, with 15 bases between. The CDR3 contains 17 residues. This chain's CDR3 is CASSEGALVGSNQPQHF. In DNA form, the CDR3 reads TGTGCCAGCAGTGAGGGGGCCCTAGTGGGTAGCAATCAGCCCCAGCATTTT.

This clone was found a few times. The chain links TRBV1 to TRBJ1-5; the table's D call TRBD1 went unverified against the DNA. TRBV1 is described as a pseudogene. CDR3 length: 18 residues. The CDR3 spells CTSSRENEGQDSTQPQHF. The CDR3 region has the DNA TGCACCAGCAGCCGAGAAAATGAGGGACAAGATAGCACTCAGCCCCAGCATTTT.

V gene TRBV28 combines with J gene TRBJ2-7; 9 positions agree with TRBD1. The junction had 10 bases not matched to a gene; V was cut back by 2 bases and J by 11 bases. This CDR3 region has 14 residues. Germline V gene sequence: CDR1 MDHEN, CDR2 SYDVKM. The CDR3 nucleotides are TGTGCCAGCAGTTTAATTGGGGGACAGGGCAGGAAGTACTTC. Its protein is CASSLIGGQGRKYF.

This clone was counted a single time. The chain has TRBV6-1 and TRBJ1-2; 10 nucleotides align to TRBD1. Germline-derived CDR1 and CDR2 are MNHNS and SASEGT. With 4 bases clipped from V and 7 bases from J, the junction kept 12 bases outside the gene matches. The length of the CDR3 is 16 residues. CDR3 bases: TGTGCCAGCAGTGTAGGCGGGACAGGGGTCCAGAGTGGCTACACCTTC. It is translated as CASSVGGTGVQSGYTF.

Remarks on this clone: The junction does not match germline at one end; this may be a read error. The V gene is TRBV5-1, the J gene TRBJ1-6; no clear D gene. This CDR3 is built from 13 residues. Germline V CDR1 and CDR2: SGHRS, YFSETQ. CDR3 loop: CASSLRENSLLHF. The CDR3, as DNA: TGCGCCAGCAGCTTGCGGGAGAATTCACTCCTCCACTTT.

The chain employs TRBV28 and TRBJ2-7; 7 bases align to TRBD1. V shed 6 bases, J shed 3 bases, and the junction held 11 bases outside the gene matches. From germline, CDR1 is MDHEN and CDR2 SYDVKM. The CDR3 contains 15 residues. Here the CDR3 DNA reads TGTGCCAGCAGCGCCCGTACAGGGGTTGACTACGAGCAGTACTTC. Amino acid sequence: CASSARTGVDYEQYF.

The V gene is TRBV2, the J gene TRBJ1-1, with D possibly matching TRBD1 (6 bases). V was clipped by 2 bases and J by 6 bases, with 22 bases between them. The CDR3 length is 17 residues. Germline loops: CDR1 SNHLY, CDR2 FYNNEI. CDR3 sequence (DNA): TGTGCCAGCAGTGAAAGCGGGCGGGGGCGGTTTCACCCTGAAGCTTTCTTT. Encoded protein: CASSESGRGRFHPEAFF.

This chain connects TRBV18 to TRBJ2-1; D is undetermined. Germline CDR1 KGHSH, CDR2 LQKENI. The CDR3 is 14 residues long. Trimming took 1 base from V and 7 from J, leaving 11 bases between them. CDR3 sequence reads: CASSPQENGNEQFF. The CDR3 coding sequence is TGTGCCAGCTCACCACAAGAGAACGGGAATGAGCAGTTCTTC.

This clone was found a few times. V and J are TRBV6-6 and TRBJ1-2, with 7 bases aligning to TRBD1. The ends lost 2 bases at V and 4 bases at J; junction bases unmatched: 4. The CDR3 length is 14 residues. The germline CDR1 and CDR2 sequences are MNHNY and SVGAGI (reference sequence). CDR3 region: CASSYSDRAYGYTF. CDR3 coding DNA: TGTGCCAGCAGTTACAGTGACAGGGCCTATGGCTACACCTTC.

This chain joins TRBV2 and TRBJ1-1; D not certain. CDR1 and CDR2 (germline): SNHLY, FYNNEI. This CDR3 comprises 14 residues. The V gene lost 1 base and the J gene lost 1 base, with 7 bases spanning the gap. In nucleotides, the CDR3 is TGTGCCAGCAGTGAAGGGTACAGGAACACTGAAGCTTTCTTT. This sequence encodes CASSEGYRNTEAFF.

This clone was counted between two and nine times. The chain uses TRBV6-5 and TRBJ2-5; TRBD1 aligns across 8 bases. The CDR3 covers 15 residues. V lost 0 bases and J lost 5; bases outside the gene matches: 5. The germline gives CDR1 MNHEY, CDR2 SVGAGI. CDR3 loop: CASSYSRTGRETQYF. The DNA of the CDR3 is TGTGCCAGCAGTTACTCCCGGACAGGGAGGGAGACCCAGTACTTC.

The CDR3 bases are TGCAGCGTTGCGGACACGACCTACGAGCAGTACTTC. This sequence encodes CSVADTTYEQYF. The chain has TRBV29-1 and TRBJ2-7; D possibly corresponds to TRBD1 (5 bases). V was shortened by 4 bases and J by 2 bases, with 9 bases between the two germline ends. The CDR3 has 12 amino acids. Germline CDR1 and CDR2: SQVTM and ANQGSEA.

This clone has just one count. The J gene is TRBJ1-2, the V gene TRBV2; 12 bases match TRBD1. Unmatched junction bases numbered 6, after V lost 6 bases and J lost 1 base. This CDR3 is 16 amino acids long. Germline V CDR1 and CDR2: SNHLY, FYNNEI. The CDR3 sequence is CASSRGQGASNYGYTF. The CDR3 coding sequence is TGTGCCAGCAGCAGGGGACAGGGGGCCAGTAACTATGGCTACACCTTC. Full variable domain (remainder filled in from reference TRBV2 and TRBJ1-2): EPEVTQTPSHQVTQMGQEVILRCVPISNHLYFYWYRQILGQKVEFLVSFYNNEISEKSEIFDDQFSVERPDGSNFTLKIRSTKLEDSAMYFCASSRGQGASNYGYTFGSGTRLTVV.

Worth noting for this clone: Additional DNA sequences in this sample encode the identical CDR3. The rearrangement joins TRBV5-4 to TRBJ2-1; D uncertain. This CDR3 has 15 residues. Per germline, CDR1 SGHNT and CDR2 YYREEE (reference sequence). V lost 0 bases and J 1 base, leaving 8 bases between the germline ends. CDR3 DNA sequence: TGTGCCAGCAGCTTGGGCGGAACGTCCTACAATGAGCAGTTCTTC. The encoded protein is CASSLGGTSYNEQFF.

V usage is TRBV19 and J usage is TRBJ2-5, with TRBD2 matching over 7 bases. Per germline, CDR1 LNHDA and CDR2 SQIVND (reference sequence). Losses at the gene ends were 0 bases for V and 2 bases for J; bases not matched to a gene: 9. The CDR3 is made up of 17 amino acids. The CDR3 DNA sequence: TGTGCCAGTAGTATAGACCTGGACGGGGGGTATCAAGAGACCCAGTACTTC. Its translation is CASSIDLDGGYQETQYF.

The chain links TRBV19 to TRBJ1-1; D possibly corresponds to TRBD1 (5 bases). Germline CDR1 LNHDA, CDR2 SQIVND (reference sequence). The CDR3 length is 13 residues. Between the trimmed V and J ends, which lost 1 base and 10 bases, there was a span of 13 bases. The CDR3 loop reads CASSIGQLPTAFF. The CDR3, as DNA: TGTGCCAGTAGTATAGGACAGTTACCGACAGCTTTCTTT.

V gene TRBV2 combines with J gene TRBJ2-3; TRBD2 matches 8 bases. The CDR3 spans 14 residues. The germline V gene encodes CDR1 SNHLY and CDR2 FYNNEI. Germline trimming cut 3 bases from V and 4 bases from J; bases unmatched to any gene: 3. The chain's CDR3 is CASSDAAGADTQYF. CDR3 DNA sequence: TGTGCCAGCAGTGATGCAGCGGGGGCAGATACGCAGTATTTT.

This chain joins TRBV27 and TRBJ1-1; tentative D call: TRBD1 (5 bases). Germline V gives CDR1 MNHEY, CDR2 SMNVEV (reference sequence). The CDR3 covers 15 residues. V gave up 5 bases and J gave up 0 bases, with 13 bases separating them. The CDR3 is CASSPFGGVNTEAFF. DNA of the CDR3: TGTGCCAGCAGTCCTTTTGGGGGGGTGAACACTGAAGCTTTCTTT.

CDR3 in amino acids: CASSSYRMDTEAFF. For the CDR3, the DNA is TGCGCCAGCAGCTCTTACAGGATGGACACTGAAGCTTTCTTT. The chain employs TRBV5-1 and TRBJ1-1, with D perhaps TRBD1 (5 bases). V was pared by 3 bases and J by 3 bases, with 12 bases between. CDR3 size: 14 residues. Germline-derived CDR1 and CDR2 are SGHRS and YFSETQ.

The CDR3 region is CASSSGTSGMETQYF. The DNA of the CDR3 is TGTGCCAGCAGCTCAGGGACTAGCGGGATGGAGACCCAGTACTTC. J is TRBJ2-5 and V is TRBV7-9; TRBD2 matches at 13 bases. The junction had 4 bases not matched to a gene; V was cut back by 4 bases and J by 5 bases. Germline V gene lookup returns CDR1 SEHNR and CDR2 FQNEAQ (reference sequence). CDR3 length equals 15 residues.

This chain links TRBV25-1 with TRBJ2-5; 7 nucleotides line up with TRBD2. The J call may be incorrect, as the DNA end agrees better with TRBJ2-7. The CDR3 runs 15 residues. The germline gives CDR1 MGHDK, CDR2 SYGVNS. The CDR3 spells CASSESGASSYEQYF. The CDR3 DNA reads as TGTGCCAGCAGTGAGAGCGGGGCAAGCTCCTACGAGCAGTACTTC.

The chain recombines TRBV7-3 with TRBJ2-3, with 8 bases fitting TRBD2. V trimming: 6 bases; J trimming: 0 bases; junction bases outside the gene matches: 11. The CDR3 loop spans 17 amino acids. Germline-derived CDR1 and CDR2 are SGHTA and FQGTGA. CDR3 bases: TGTGCCAGCAGAGGAGGCGGGGGGAACCCTAGCACAGATACGCAGTATTTT. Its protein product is CASRGGGGNPSTDTQYF. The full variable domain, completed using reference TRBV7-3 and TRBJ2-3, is GAGVSQTPSNKVTEKGKYVELRCDPISGHTALYWYRQSLGQGPEFLIYFQGTGAADDSGLPNDRFFAVRPEGSVSTLKIQRTERGDSAVYLCASRGGGGNPSTDTQYFGPGTRLTVL.

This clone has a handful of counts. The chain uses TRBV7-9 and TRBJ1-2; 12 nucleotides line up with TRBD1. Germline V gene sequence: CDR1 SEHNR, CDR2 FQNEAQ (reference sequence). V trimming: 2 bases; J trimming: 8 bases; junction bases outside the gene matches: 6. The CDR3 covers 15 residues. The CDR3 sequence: CASSLTGQGAKGYTF. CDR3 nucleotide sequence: TGTGCCAGCAGCTTAACGGGACAGGGGGCAAAAGGCTACACCTTC.

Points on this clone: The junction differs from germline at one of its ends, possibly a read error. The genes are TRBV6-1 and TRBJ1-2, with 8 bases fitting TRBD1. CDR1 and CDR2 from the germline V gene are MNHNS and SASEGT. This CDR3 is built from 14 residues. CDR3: CAGRVAGGSYGYTF. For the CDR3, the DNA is TGTGCCGGCAGGGTGGCAGGGGGCTCCTATGGCTACACCTTC.